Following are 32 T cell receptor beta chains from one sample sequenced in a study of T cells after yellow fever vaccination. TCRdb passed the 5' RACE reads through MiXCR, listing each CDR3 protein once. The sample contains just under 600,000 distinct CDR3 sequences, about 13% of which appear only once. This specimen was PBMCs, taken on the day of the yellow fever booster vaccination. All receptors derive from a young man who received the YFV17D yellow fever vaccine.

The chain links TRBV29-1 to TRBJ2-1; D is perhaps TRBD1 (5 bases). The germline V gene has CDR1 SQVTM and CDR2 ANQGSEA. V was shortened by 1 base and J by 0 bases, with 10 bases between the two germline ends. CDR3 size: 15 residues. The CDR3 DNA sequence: TGCAGCGTTGAAGGGACACCGAGCTCCTACAATGAGCAGTTCTTC. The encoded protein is CSVEGTPSSYNEQFF.

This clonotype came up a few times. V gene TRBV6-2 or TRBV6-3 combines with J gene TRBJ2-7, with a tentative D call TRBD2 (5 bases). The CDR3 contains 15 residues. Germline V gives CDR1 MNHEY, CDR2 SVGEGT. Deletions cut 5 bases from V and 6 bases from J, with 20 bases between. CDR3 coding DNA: TGTGCCAGCAGTGAGCCACCGGGAAACGAGGCCGAGCAGTACTTC. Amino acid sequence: CASSEPPGNEAEQYF.

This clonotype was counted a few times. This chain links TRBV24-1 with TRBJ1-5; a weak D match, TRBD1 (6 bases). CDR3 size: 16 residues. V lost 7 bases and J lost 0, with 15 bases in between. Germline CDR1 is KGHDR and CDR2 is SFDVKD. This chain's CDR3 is CATSHTGHYSNQPQHF. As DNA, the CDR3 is TGTGCCACCAGCCACACGGGACACTATAGCAATCAGCCCCAGCATTTT.

CDR3: CASSFPEGASGIGSYNEQFF. CDR3 DNA sequence: TGTGCCAGCAGCTTCCCGGAGGGGGCTAGCGGGATCGGGTCCTACAATGAGCAGTTCTTC. The chain carries TRBV11-2 and TRBJ2-1; 9 positions agree with TRBD2. The germline V gene has CDR1 SGHAT and CDR2 FQNNGV. Trimming took 3 bases from V and 1 from J; bases not matched to a gene: 16. This CDR3 has 20 amino acids.

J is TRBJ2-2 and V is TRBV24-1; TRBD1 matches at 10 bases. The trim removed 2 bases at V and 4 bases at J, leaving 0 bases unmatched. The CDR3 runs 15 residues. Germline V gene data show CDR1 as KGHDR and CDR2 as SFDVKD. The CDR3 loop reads CATSDWTGGTGELFF. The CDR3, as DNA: TGTGCCACCAGTGATTGGACAGGGGGCACCGGGGAGCTGTTTTTT.

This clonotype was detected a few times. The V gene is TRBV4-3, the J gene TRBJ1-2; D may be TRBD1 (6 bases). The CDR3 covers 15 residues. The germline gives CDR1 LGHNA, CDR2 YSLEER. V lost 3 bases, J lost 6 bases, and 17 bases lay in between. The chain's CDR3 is CASSQGEQGKDGYTF. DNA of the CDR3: TGCGCCAGCAGCCAGGGAGAACAGGGTAAAGATGGCTACACCTTC.

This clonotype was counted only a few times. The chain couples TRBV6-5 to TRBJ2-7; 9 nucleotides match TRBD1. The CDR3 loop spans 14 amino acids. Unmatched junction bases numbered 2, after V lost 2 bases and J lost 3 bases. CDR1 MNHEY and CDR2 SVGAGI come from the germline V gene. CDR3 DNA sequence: TGTGCCAGCAGTTACCCGGGACAGGGCTACGAGCAGTACTTC. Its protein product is CASSYPGQGYEQYF.

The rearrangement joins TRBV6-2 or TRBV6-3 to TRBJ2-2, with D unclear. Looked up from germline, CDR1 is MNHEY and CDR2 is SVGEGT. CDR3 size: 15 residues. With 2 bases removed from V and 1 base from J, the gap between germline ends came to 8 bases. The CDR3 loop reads CASSYGQRNTGELFF. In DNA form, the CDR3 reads TGTGCCAGCAGTTACGGGCAGAGGAACACCGGGGAGCTGTTTTTT.

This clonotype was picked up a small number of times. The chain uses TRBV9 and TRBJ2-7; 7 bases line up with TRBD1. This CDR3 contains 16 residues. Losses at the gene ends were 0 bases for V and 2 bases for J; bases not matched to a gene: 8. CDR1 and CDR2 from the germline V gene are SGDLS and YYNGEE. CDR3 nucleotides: TGTGCCAGCAGCGTAGAGGGTCAGGGGGTCCCCTACGAGCAGTACTTC. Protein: CASSVEGQGVPYEQYF.

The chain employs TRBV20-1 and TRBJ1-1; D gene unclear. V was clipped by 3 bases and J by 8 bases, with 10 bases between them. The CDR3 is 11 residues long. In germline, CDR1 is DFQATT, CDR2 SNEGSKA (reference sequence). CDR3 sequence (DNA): TGCAGTGCTAGGGCCCCCCCCGAAGCTTTCTTT. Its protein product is CSARAPPEAFF.

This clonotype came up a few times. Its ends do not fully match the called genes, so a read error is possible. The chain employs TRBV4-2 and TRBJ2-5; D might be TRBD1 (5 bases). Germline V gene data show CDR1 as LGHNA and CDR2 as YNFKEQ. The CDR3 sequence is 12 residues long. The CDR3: CASSQEGRPRDF. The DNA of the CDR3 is TGTGCCAGCAGCCAAGAGGGCCGGCCCAGGGACTTC.

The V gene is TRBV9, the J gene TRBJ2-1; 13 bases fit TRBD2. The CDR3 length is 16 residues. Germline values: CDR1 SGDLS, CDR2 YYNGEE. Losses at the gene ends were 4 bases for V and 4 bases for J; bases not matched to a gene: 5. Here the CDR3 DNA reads TGTGCCAGCAGCCCCCTGGGACTAGCGGGATACAATGAGCAGTTCTTC. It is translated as CASSPLGLAGYNEQFF.

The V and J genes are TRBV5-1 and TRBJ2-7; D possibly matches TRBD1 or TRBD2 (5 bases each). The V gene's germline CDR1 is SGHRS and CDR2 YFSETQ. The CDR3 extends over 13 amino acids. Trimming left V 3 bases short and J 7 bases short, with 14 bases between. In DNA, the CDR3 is TGCGCCAGCAGCTGGGACGGGACGGGGGAGCAGTACTTC. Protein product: CASSWDGTGEQYF.

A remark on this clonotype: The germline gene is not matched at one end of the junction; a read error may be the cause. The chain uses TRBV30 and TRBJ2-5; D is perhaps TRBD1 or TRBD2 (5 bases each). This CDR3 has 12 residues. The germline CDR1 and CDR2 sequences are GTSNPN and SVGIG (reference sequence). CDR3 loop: CAWIRDSAVGGF. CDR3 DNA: TGTGCCTGGATACGAGACTCCGCCGTTGGGGGCTTC.

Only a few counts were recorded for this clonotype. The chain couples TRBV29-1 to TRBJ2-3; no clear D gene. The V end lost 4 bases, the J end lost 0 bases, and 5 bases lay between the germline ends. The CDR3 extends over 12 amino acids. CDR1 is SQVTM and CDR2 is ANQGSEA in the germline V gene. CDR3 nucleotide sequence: TGCAGCGTTGCTTCTAGCACAGATACGCAGTATTTT. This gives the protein CSVASSTDTQYF.

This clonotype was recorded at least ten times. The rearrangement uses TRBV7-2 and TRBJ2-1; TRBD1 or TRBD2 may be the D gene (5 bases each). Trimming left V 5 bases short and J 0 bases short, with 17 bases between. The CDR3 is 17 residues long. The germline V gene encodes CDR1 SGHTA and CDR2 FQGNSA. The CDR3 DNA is TGTGCCAGCAGCCCACCGGAAAAGGGGAGCTCCTACAATGAGCAGTTCTTC. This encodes CASSPPEKGSSYNEQFF.

The DNA of the CDR3 is TGCGCCAGCAGCCAAGGAACAGGGGGCGGCAATCAGCCCCAGCATTTT. Its translation: CASSQGTGGGNQPQHF. The genes are TRBV4-1 and TRBJ1-5, with 9 bases fitting TRBD1. The ends lost 1 base at V and 2 bases at J; junction bases unmatched: 3. This CDR3 spans 16 amino acids. The V gene's germline CDR1 is MGHRA and CDR2 YSYEKL.

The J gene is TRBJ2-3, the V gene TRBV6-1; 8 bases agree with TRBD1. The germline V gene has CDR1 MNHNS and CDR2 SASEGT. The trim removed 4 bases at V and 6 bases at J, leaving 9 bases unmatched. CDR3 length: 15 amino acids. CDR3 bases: TGTGCCAGCAGTGGACGGGGACAGGTGGGCGATACGCAGTATTTT. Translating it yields CASSGRGQVGDTQYF.

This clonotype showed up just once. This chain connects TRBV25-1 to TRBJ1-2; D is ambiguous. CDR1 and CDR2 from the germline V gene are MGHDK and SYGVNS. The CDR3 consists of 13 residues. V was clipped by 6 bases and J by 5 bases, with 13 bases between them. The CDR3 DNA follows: TGTGCCAGCAGAGACGGGGAGTGGTATGGCTACACCTTC. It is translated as CASRDGEWYGYTF.

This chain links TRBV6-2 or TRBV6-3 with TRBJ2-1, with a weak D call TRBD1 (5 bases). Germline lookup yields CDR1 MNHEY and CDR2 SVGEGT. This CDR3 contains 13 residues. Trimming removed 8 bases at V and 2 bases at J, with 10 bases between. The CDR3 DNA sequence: TGTGCCAGCGAAGTGGGGCCCTACAATGAGCAGTTCTTC. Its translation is CASEVGPYNEQFF.

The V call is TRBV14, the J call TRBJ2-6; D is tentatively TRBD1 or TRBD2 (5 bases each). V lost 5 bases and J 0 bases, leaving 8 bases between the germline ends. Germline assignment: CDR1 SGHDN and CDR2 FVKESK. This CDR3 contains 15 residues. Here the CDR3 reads CASSWDPSGANVLTF. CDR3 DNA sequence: TGTGCCAGCAGCTGGGACCCCTCTGGGGCCAACGTCCTGACTTTC. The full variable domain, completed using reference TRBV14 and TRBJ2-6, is EAGVTQFPSHSVIEKGQTVTLRCDPISGHDNLYWYRRVMGKEIKFLLHFVKESKQDESGMPNNRFLAERTGGTYSTLKVQPAELEDSGVYFCASSWDPSGANVLTFGAGSRLTVL.

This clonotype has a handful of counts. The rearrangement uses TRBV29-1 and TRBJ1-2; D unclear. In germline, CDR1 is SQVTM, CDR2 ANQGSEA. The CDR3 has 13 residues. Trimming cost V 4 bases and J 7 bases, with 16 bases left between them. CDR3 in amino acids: CSVVRSMASGYTF. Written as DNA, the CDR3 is TGCAGCGTTGTGAGATCTATGGCGTCTGGCTACACCTTC.

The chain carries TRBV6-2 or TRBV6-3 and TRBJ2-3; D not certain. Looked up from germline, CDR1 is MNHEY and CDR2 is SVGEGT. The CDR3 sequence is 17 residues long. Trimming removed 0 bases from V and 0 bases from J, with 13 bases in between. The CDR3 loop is CASSYSVVRASTDTQYF. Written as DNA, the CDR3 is TGTGCCAGCAGTTACTCAGTGGTTCGGGCTAGCACAGATACGCAGTATTTT.

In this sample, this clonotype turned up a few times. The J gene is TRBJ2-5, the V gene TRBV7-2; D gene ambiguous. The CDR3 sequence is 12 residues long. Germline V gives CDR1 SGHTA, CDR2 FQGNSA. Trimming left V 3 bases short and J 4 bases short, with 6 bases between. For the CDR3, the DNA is TGTGCCAGCAGCTTCATTGGAGAGACCCAGTACTTC. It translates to CASSFIGETQYF.

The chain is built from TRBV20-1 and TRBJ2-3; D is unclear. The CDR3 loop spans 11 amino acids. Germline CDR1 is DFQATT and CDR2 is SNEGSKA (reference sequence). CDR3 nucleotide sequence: TGCAGGGGCCAGTCCACAGATACGCAGTATTTT. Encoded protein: CRGQSTDTQYF.

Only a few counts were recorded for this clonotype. The chain's CDR3 is CASSQTFGPGLALYEQYF. The CDR3 DNA sequence: TGCGCCAGCAGCCAGACATTTGGACCGGGACTAGCGCTATACGAGCAGTACTTC. The gene calls are TRBV4-3 and TRBJ2-7; 10 bases map to TRBD2. Per the germline V gene, CDR1 is LGHNA and CDR2 is YSLEER. V lost 3 bases to trimming and J lost 4 bases; unmatched junction nucleotides: 15. The CDR3 runs 18 residues.

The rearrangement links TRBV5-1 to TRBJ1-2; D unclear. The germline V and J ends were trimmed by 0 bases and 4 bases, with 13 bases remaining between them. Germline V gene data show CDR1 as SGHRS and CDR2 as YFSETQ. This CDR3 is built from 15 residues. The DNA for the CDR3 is TGCGCCAGCAGCTTGGGGGCCAGTAGCTCCTATGGCTACACCTTC. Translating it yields CASSLGASSSYGYTF. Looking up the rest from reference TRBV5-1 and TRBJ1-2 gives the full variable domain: KAGVTQTPRYLIKTRGQQVTLSCSPISGHRSVSWYQQTPGQGLQFLFEYFSETQRNKGNFPGRFSGRQFSNSRSEMNVSTLELGDSALYLCASSLGASSSYGYTFGSGTRLTVV.

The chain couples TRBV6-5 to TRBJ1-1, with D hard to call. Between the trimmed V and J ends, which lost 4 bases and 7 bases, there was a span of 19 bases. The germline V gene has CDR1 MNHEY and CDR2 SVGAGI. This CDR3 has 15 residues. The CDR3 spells CASSSIGPTPHEAFF. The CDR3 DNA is TGTGCCAGCAGTTCCATAGGACCTACCCCCCATGAAGCTTTCTTT.

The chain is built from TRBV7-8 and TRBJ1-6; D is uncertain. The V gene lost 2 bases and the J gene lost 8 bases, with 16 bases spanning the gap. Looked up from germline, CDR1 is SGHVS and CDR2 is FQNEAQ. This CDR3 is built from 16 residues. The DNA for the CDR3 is TGTGCCAGCAGCTTACTTGACGGAAATAACTATTCACCCCTCCACTTT. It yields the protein CASSLLDGNNYSPLHF.

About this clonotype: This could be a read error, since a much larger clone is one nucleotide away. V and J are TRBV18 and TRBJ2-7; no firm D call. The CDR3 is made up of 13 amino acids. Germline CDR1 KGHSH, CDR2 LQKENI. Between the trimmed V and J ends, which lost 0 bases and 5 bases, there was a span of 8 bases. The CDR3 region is CASSPPNQDEQYF. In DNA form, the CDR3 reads TGTGCCAGCTCACCACCGAACCAAGACGAGCAGTACTTC.

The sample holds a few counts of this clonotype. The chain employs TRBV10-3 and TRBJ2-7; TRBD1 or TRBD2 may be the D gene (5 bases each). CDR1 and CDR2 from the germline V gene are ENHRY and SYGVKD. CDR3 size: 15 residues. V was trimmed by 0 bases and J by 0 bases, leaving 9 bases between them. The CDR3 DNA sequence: TGTGCCATCAGTGAGTCATGGGGGAGCTCCTACGAGCAGTACTTC. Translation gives CAISESWGSSYEQYF.

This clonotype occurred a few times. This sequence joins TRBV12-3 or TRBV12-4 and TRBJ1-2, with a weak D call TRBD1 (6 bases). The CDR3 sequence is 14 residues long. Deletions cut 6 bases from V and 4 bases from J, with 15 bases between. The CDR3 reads CASSPIGGPYGYTF. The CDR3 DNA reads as TGTGCCAGCAGCCCGATCGGGGGCCCCTATGGCTACACCTTC.